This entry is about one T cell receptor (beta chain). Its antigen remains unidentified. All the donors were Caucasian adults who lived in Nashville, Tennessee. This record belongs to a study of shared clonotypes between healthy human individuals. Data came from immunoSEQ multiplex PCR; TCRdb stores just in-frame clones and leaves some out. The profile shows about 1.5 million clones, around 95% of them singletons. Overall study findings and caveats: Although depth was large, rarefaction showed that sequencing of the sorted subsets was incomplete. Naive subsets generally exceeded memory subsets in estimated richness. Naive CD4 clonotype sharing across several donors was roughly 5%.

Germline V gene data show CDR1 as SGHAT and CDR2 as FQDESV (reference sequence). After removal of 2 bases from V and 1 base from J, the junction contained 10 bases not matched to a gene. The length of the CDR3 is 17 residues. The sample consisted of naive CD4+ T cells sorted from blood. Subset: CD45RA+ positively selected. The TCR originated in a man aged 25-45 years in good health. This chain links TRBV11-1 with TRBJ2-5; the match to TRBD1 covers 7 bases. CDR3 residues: CASSLQGKTGFQETQYF. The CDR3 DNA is TGTGCCAGCAGCTTACAAGGGAAGACAGGGTTCCAAGAGACCCAGTACTTC.